This TCR beta chain was recovered during a study of persistence of HIV-infected CD4 T cells. Background on the study: Suppressive ART had lasted a median of around eight years. Whole-study results and caveats: TCR analyses could not target the rare provirus-carrying CMV-responding cells.

Cells were stimulated with overlapping HIV-1 Gag 15-mer peptides. Sorted nonresponding memory CD4+ T cells were CD40L-negative, CD69-negative, CD45RO-high. Donors were HIV-1-infected adults who began suppressive ART during chronic infection. Before stimulation, PBMCs underwent CD8+ T cell depletion. The libraries were made with immunoSEQ version 4 in survey mode. Generated by immunoSEQ multiplex PCR, the TCRdb table keeps only in-frame clones and is missing some. The sample carries just over 40,000 clones, around 78% recorded once. Remarks on this clone: Antigen: not known.

Trimming stripped 3 bases from V and 5 bases from J, with 20 bases between. The germline CDR1 and CDR2 sequences are SGHDT and YYEEEE. The CDR3 consists of 16 residues. The TCR sequence derives from an adult man with HIV who was CMV-seropositive. This specimen was CD4+ T cells sorted from PBMCs after roughly 20-hour stimulation, taken from a patient who received antiretroviral therapy. The V and J genes are TRBV5-6 and TRBJ2-5, with D possibly being TRBD1 (6 bases). The CDR3 is CASSSQGWTGWETQYF. In nucleotides, the CDR3 is TGTGCCAGCAGCTCCCAGGGGTGGACGGGGTGGGAGACCCAGTACTTC.